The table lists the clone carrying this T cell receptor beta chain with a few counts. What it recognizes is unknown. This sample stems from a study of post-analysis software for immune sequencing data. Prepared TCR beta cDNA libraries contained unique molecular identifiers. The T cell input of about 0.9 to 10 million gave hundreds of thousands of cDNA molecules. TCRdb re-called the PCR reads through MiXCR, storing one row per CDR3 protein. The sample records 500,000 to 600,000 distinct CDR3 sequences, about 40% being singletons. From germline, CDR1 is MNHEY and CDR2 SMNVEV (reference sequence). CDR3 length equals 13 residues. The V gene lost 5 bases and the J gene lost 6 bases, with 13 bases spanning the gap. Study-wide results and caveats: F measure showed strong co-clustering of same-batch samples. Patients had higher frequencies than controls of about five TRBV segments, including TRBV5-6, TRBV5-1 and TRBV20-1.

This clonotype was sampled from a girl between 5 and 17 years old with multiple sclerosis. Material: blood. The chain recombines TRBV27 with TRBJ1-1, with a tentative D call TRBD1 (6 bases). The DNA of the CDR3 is TGTGCCAGCAGTACCTACAGGGAATCTGAAGCTTTCTTT. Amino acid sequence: CASSTYRESEAFF.